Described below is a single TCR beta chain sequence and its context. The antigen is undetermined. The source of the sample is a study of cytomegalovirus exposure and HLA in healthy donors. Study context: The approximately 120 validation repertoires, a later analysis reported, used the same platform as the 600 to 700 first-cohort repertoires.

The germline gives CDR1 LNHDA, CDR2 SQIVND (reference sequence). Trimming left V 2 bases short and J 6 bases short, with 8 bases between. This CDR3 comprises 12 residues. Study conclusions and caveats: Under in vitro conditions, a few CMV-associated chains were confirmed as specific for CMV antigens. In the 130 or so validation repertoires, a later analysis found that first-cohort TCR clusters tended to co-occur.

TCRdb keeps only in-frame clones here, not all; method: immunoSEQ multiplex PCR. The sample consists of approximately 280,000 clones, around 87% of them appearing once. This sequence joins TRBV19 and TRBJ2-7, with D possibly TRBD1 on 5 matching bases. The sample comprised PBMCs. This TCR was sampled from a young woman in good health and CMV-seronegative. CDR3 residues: CASSIRQGEQYF. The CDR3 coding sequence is TGTGCCAGTAGTATAAGGCAGGGCGAGCAGTACTTC.